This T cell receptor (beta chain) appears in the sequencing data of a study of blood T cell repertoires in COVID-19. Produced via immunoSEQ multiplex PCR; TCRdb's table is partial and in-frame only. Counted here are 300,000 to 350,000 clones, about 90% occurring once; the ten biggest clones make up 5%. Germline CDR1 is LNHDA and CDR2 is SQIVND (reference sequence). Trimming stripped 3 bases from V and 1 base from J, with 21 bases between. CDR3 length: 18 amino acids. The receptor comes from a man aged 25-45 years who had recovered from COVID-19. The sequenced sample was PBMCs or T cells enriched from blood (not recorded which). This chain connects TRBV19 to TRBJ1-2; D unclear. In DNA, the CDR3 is TGTGCCAGTAGTATCCCTCGAGTCGCCCCTGGTGTTAACTATGGCTACACCTTC. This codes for CASSIPRVAPGVNYGYTF.